Listed below are T cell receptor beta chains from one sample, sequenced in a study of T-cell reconstitution after alpha-beta-depleted transplantation in children. TCRdb reprocessed the PCR reads via MiXCR and lists one record per CDR3 protein. This sample has some 200,000 distinct CDR3 sequences, with approximately 8.4% found just once. The source material was PBMCs, mostly from graft donor cells, sampled 360 days after TCRalphabeta/CD19-depleted stem cell transplant. Every receptor here comes from a male patient between 2 and 15 years old who had a stem cell transplant for acute myeloid leukemia, so the T cells may come from the graft donor. CDR3s include the opening cysteine and the closing phenylalanine or tryptophan. The order of the fields is V gene, D gene, J gene, clone size, CDR3 DNA, CDR3 protein. D genes are given only for firm matches. The size entry is marked missing in some rows and otherwise reads once, few, many or a size class.

TRBV10-3	TRBD1	TRBJ2-7	few	TGTGCCATCAAAGGACAGGGGTCAGACGAGCAGTACTTC	CAIKGQGSDEQYF
TRBV14	TRBD1	TRBJ2-6	many	TGTGCCAGCAGCCTTGGACAGGGGGATACTGGGGCCAACGTCCTGACTTTC	CASSLGQGDTGANVLTF
TRBV7-2	TRBD1	TRBJ2-2	-	TGTGCCAGCAGCTCCCGGACAGGGGCCTCCACCGGGGAGCTGTTTTTT	CASSSRTGASTGELFF
TRBV27	TRBD1	TRBJ1-1	few	TGTGCCAGCAGTCCTGGGACAGCGAACACTGAAGCTTTCTTT	CASSPGTANTEAFF
TRBV7-2	-	TRBJ1-1	-	TGTGCCAGCAGCTTTCGACGGTTAACTGAAGCTTTCTTT	CASSFRRLTEAFF
TRBV2	-	TRBJ2-1	-	TGTGCCAGCAGTGATGTTGCAGGGGTTGGTGAGCAGTTCTTC	CASSDVAGVGEQFF
TRBV6-5	TRBD1	TRBJ2-1	few	TGTGCCAGCGGGGGACAGGGGGCATCAATTTACAATGAGCAGTTCTTC	CASGGQGASIYNEQFF
TRBV4-1	-	TRBJ2-5	few	TGCGCCAGCAGCCTGACGTACACGGAAGAGACCCAGTACTTC	CASSLTYTEETQYF
TRBV7-2	TRBD2	TRBJ2-2	many	TGTGCCAGCAGCTTAGTAGCGGGGGCCGGGAACACCGGGGAGCTGTTTTTT	CASSLVAGAGNTGELFF
TRBV6-1	TRBD1	TRBJ2-2	few	TGTGCCAGCAGACCTCACAGGGGAACCGGGGAGCTGTTTTTT	CASRPHRGTGELFF
TRBV2	-	TRBJ1-5	few	TGTGCCAGCACCCAGTCAGAACGCATCAATCAGCCCCAGCATTTT	CASTQSERINQPQHF
TRBV12-3/TRBV12-4	-	TRBJ1-3	few	TGTGCCAGCAGTTTAGGGGCAGGAGGAAACACCATATATTTT	CASSLGAGGNTIYF
TRBV21-1	-	TRBJ2-3	many	TGTGCCACATCTAAAACCGGGACCCCCCACCGAGATACGCAGTATTTT	CATSKTGTPHRDTQYF
TRBV5-1	TRBD1	TRBJ1-2	-	TGCGCCAGCAGCTTGATGGCCGGCAGGGGGAACTATGGCTACACCTTC	CASSLMAGRGNYGYTF
TRBV7-6	-	TRBJ1-1	-	TGTGCCAGCAGCTTAGAAGGAGGACGGGAATACACTGAAGCTTTCTTT	CASSLEGGREYTEAFF
TRBV12-3/TRBV12-4	-	TRBJ2-7	-	TGTGCCAGCAGTTTCCGGGACACCTACGAGCAGTACTTC	CASSFRDTYEQYF
TRBV3-1	-	TRBJ2-3	-	TGTGCCAGCAGCCAAGACGCCCAGGCAGATACGCAGTATTTT	CASSQDAQADTQYF
TRBV25-1	TRBD2	TRBJ2-1	few	TGTGCCAGCAGTTTTCGGACTAGCGGGGGGGTCCGCGGTGAGCAGTTCTTC	CASSFRTSGGVRGEQFF
TRBV20-1	TRBD2	TRBJ2-1	few	TGCAGTGCCACCTGGCGGGAGAGATACAATGAGCAGTTCTTC	CSATWRERYNEQFF
TRBV11-2	TRBD1	TRBJ2-1	-	TGTGCCAGCAGCTTAAACTCCAGGGGGCGGGATCGGCAGTTCTTC	CASSLNSRGRDRQFF
TRBV7-9	-	TRBJ2-3	many	TGTGCCAGCAGCTTAGTTGGAGGCACAGATACGCAGTATTTT	CASSLVGGTDTQYF
TRBV29-1	-	TRBJ2-1	many	TGCAGCGTTGAAGATCTTGGTAGCTCCTACAATGAGCAGTTCTTC	CSVEDLGSSYNEQFF
TRBV12-3/TRBV12-4	TRBD2	TRBJ2-5	-	TGTGCCAGCAGTTTAGCGGCTAGCGGGGGACAAGAGACCCAGTACTTC	CASSLAASGGQETQYF
TRBV12-3/TRBV12-4	TRBD2	TRBJ2-1	many	TGTGCCAGCAGTTTCATCGGACTAGCGAAGGATGAGCAGTTCTTC	CASSFIGLAKDEQFF
TRBV12-3/TRBV12-4	-	TRBJ1-5	-	TGTGCCAGCAGACGAGAGGACGGCAATCAGCCCCAGCATTTT	CASRREDGNQPQHF
TRBV7-2	TRBD1	TRBJ2-7	-	TGTGCCAGCAGCTTACACGGACAGGGCTCCTACGAGCAGTACTTC	CASSLHGQGSYEQYF
TRBV11-2	-	TRBJ2-5	-	TGTGCCAGCAGCTTCGGGATTTCGGGGGGCAAAGAGACCCAGTACTTC	CASSFGISGGKETQYF
TRBV4-1	-	TRBJ2-1	many	TGCGCCAGCAGCCAGCTTGCCGGGACAAACAATGAGCAGTTCTTC	CASSQLAGTNNEQFF
TRBV7-2	-	TRBJ2-1	-	TGTGCCAGCAGCTTAGCACCCAGCTGGGACAATGAGCAGTTCTTC	CASSLAPSWDNEQFF
TRBV24-1	-	TRBJ2-3	-	TGTGCCACCAGTGATTCGACTAGAAATCCCGCAGATACGCAGTATTTT	CATSDSTRNPADTQYF
TRBV6-2/TRBV6-3	-	TRBJ1-1	many	TGTGCCAGCAGTCGTCTTCAGACTTCAGAGACTGAAGCTTTCTTT	CASSRLQTSETEAFF
TRBV18	-	TRBJ1-4	many	TGTGCCAGCTCACCATCAAATGAAAAACTGTTTTTT	CASSPSNEKLFF
TRBV4-1	-	TRBJ1-1	-	TGCGCCAGCAGCCTCCACGGGGCGGCCTTCATGAACTCTGAAGCTTTCTTT	CASSLHGAAFMNSEAFF
TRBV4-3	TRBD1	TRBJ2-5	many	TGCGCCAGCAGCCAAGATCTACAGGGGGGCCAAGAGACCCAGTACTTC	CASSQDLQGGQETQYF
TRBV10-3	-	TRBJ2-4	-	TGTGCCATCAGTGAACAGGGTTCCACCAAAAACATTCAGTACTTC	CAISEQGSTKNIQYF
TRBV20-1	-	TRBJ2-2	-	TGCAGTGCCCCGCGGCGGGCCGGGGAGCTGTTTTTT	CSAPRRAGELFF
TRBV6-1	TRBD2	TRBJ2-5	few	TGTGCCAGCAGTGGGGGGGGACAAGAGACCCAGTACTTC	CASSGGGQETQYF